The clone carrying this T cell receptor beta chain appeared a few times. Its antigen is not identified. The sample originates from a study of blood T cells in healthy people across ages. Findings and caveats of the study: In older individuals, TCR beta diversity per million T cells was lower, falling roughly linearly with age.

For the second PCR, which ran for roughly 7 to 11 cycles, a sample-barcoded 5' primer and a J-beta primer mix were used. Researchers report that a template-switch adaptor with 12 random nucleotides tagged each cDNA molecule. The yield of each sample was at least 2.5 million CDR3-containing paired-end reads. MiXCR, run by TCRdb on the 5' RACE reads, gives a single entry per CDR3 protein. Of some 1.4 million distinct CDR3 sequences listed, 42% are singletons. For every donor, a draw yielded around 10 milliliters of peripheral blood. The sequenced sample consisted of blood. The receptor's source is a woman between 18 and 30 years old in good health.

CDR3 coding DNA: TGTGCCAGCAGTTACGGGGGACAGGGTGATACGCAGTATTTT. Translated, it gives CASSYGGQGDTQYF. The chain has TRBV6-6 and TRBJ2-3; 9 nucleotides align to TRBD1. The CDR3 has 14 amino acids. CDR1 and CDR2 (germline): MNHNY, SVGAGI (reference sequence). Losses at the gene ends were 2 bases for V and 6 bases for J; bases not matched to a gene: 3.